This is a list of T cell receptor beta chains from one sample in a study of a mutant IDH1 vaccine in newly diagnosed glioma. The repertoire was sequenced with immunoSEQ multiplex PCR; TCRdb's copy has only in-frame clones and lacks some. The sample has about 58,000 clones, roughly 79% seen once. Their target antigens are unknown. Sequences were derived from PBMCs, sampled from a glioma patient whose treatment included an IDH1 peptide vaccine. The source of these receptors is a man in his forties with glioma. CDR3s include the opening cysteine and the closing phenylalanine or tryptophan. A D gene is named only where the DNA matches it firmly. Clone size is stated in some rows and not others, as once, few, many or a class when expanded.

size	V	D	J	CDR3	DNA
once	TRBV27	TRBD2	TRBJ2-1	CASSPWGAGGNNEQFF	TGTGCCAGCAGTCCCTGGGGAGCGGGGGGGAACAATGAGCAGTTCTTC
NA	TRBV2	TRBD1	TRBJ1-2	CASMGAGQGRGGYTF	TGTGCCAGCATGGGGGCGGGACAGGGAAGAGGGGGCTACACCTTC
once	TRBV5-4	NA	TRBJ2-7	CASSPEANYEQYF	TGTGCCAGCAGCCCCGAGGCCAACTACGAGCAGTACTTC
NA	TRBV27	NA	TRBJ1-2	CASSRTRLDYGYTF	TGTGCCAGCAGTAGGACGAGGTTGGACTATGGCTACACCTTC
once	TRBV4-3	TRBD1	TRBJ2-3	CASSQDPKGQRTDTQYF	TGCGCCAGCAGCCAAGATCCGAAGGGACAGCGCACAGATACGCAGTATTTT
NA	TRBV6-1	NA	TRBJ2-3	CASTPASTDTQYF	TGTGCCAGCACCCCCGCCAGCACAGATACGCAGTATTTT
NA	TRBV7-9	NA	TRBJ2-3	CASSPRGPDTQYF	TGTGCCAGCAGCCCCCGAGGGCCAGATACGCAGTATTTT
NA	TRBV5-1	NA	TRBJ2-2	CASTETGNTGELFF	TGCGCCAGCACAGAAACAGGGAACACCGGGGAGCTGTTTTTT
NA	TRBV4-1	NA	TRBJ2-1	CASSAGGFNEQFF	TGCGCCAGCAGCGCTGGGGGTTTCAATGAGCAGTTCTTC
NA	TRBV5-6	NA	TRBJ1-1	CASSLAGDTEAFF	TGTGCCAGCAGCTTGGCGGGAGACACTGAAGCTTTCTTT